The 13 T cell receptor beta chains presented below share a single source sample, sequenced in a study of shared clonotypes between healthy human individuals (dated by TCRdb to the early 2020s). The method was the immunoSEQ multiplex PCR assay. TCRdb mirrors the immuneACCESS table, restricted to in-frame sequences. Some clones are absent from its copies; in checked studies, under half trace to an unresolved V gene, and the reason for the others is unknown. The sample table shows approximately 1.5 million clones, and 95% to 99% are seen once. About 0.42% of the sample rests with the top ten. What was sequenced was naive CD4+ T cells sorted from blood. The intended sense of this specimen's cell subset or site label: CD45RA+ positively selected. These receptors all come from a man aged 25-40 years in good health.

The gene calls are TRBV5-1 and TRBJ2-7, with 9 bases identical to TRBD2. J gave up 5 bases and V 0 bases, and 9 bases lay outside the gene matches. This CDR3 has 16 amino acids. From germline, CDR1 is SGHRS and CDR2 YFSETQ. The CDR3 sequence is CASSLARGLAFDEQYF. In DNA, the CDR3 is TGCGCCAGCAGCTTGGCAAGGGGACTAGCTTTCGACGAGCAGTACTTC.

The chain has TRBV7-8 and TRBJ2-7; 7 bases agree with TRBD2. Unmatched junction bases numbered 12, after V lost 1 base and J lost 9 bases. Germline V gene data show CDR1 as SGHVS and CDR2 as FQNEAQ. CDR3 length: 15 residues. CDR3 protein: CASSLVGEREVSQYF. The CDR3 region has the DNA TGTGCCAGCAGCTTAGTTGGGGAACGGGAGGTCTCGCAGTACTTC. Variable domain in full (rest from reference TRBV7-8 and TRBJ2-7): GAGVSQSPRYKVAKRGQDVALRCDPISGHVSLFWYQQALGQGPEFLTYFQNEAQLDKSGLPSDRFFAERPEGSVSTLKIQRTQQEDSAVYLCASSLVGEREVSQYFGPGTRLTVT.

The V call is TRBV11-3, the J call TRBJ2-1, with a tentative D call TRBD2 (6 bases). V was pared by 5 bases and J by 10 bases, with 15 bases between. Germline V gene lookup returns CDR1 SGHNT and CDR2 YENEEA. This CDR3 contains 13 residues. In DNA form, the CDR3 reads TGTGCCAGCAGCAAAAGACTAGTAGGGGAGCAGTTCTTC. It codes for CASSKRLVGEQFF. The full variable domain, its missing parts supplied by reference TRBV11-3 and TRBJ2-1, is EAGVVQSPRYKIIEKKQPVAFWCNPISGHNTLYWYLQNLGQGPELLIRYENEEAVDDSQLPKDRFSAERLKGVDSTLKIQPAELGDSAVYLCASSKRLVGEQFFGPGTRLTVL.

Details on this clone: Other DNA variants within this sample encode the same CDR3. In nucleotides, the CDR3 is TGTGCCAGCAGCTTAGGACAGCAACAAGAGACCCAGTACTTC. Its translation: CASSLGQQQETQYF. The chain joins TRBV11-2 to TRBJ2-5; weak D call: TRBD1 (5 bases). Germline V lookup: CDR1 SGHAT, CDR2 FQNNGV. Trimming removed 1 base from V and 2 bases from J, with 8 bases in between. The CDR3 extends over 14 amino acids.

This clone showed up just once. The V call is TRBV5-1, the J call TRBJ2-7; 8 nucleotides align to TRBD1. After removal of 0 bases from V and 4 bases from J, the junction contained 6 bases not matched to a gene. Germline CDR1 and CDR2: SGHRS and YFSETQ. This CDR3 spans 15 amino acids. CDR3 loop: CASSLGTGTIYEQYF. The DNA for the CDR3 is TGCGCCAGCAGCTTGGGGACAGGGACCATTTACGAGCAGTACTTC.

V usage is TRBV4-3 and J usage is TRBJ2-1, with 7 bases matching TRBD1. The trim removed 3 bases at V and 9 bases at J, leaving 8 bases unmatched. CDR1 is LGHNA and CDR2 is YSLEER in the germline V gene. The CDR3 has 14 amino acids. In nucleotides, the CDR3 is TGCGCCAGCAGCCATAGACAGGGTAATACTGAGCAGTTCTTC. It is translated as CASSHRQGNTEQFF.

The chain carries TRBV5-4 and TRBJ2-1; D gene uncertain. V was trimmed by 5 bases and J by 1 base, leaving 13 bases between them. Germline V gene data show CDR1 as SGHNT and CDR2 as YYREEE (reference sequence). The CDR3 is 15 amino acids. CDR3 DNA: TGTGCCAGCAGGTCCCTTAGTGCGTCCTACAATGAGCAGTTCTTC. It encodes CASRSLSASYNEQFF. Full variable domain (outside the CDR3, taken from reference TRBV5-4 and TRBJ2-1): ETGVTQSPTHLIKTRGQQVTLRCSSQSGHNTVSWYQQALGQGPQFIFQYYREEENGRGNFPPRFSGLQFPNYSSELNVNALELDDSALYLCASRSLSASYNEQFFGPGTRLTVL.

Points on this clone: Other nucleotide sequences in the sample specify the same CDR3. This sequence joins TRBV11-3 and TRBJ2-5; D not resolved. This CDR3 comprises 13 residues. Germline V CDR1 and CDR2: SGHNT, YENEEA. Trimming stripped 5 bases from V and 0 bases from J, with 7 bases between. The CDR3 protein is CASSGRNQETQYF. CDR3 bases: TGTGCCAGCAGCGGACGGAACCAAGAGACCCAGTACTTC.

This chain uses TRBV7-9 with TRBJ2-5; unclear D gene. CDR3 length equals 15 residues. The germline CDR1 and CDR2 sequences are SEHNR and FQNEAQ (reference sequence). V shed 2 bases and J shed 3 bases, with 13 bases lying between them. The CDR3 nucleotides read TGTGCCAGCAGCTTAAATCCCCCCGAGAAAGAGACCCAGTACTTC. Translation: CASSLNPPEKETQYF. Full variable domain (outside the CDR3, taken from reference TRBV7-9 and TRBJ2-5): DTGVSQNPRHKITKRGQNVTFRCDPISEHNRLYWYRQTLGQGPEFLTYFQNEAQLEKSRLLSDRFSAERPKGSFSTLEIQRTEQGDSAMYLCASSLNPPEKETQYFGPGTRLLVL.

This chain links TRBV28 with TRBJ2-4; D might be TRBD2 (6 bases). The CDR3 runs to 16 residues. Germline loops: CDR1 MDHEN, CDR2 SYDVKM. Trimming cost V 8 bases and J 0 bases, with 17 bases left between them. This chain's CDR3 is CASAPRDLIAKNIQYF. The CDR3 nucleotides are TGTGCCAGCGCTCCGCGGGACCTCATAGCCAAAAACATTCAGTACTTC.

This chain connects TRBV7-6 to TRBJ2-3; no reliable D call. Trimming stripped 1 base from V and 5 bases from J, with 13 bases between. The CDR3 runs to 15 residues. Germline CDR1 and CDR2: SGHVS and FNYEAQ. CDR3: CASSLGPLPRDTQYF. The CDR3 DNA is TGTGCCAGCAGCTTAGGACCCTTACCTCGAGATACGCAGTATTTT.

V is TRBV5-6 and J is TRBJ1-1, with 9 positions matching TRBD1. CDR1 SGHDT and CDR2 YYEEEE come from the germline V gene. The CDR3 spans 13 residues. V lost 1 base, J lost 7 bases, and 2 bases stayed unmatched. CDR3 nucleotides: TGTGCCAGCAGCTTGAAGGGACAGGGTGAAGCTTTCTTT. Encoded protein: CASSLKGQGEAFF.

For the CDR3, the DNA is TGTGCCAGCTCGTCTAACCTACGACAGGGTGGTCAAGAGACCCAGTACTTC. Its protein product is CASSSNLRQGGQETQYF. The chain carries TRBV18 and TRBJ2-5; 7 bases are shared with TRBD1. This CDR3 is built from 17 residues. Looked up from germline, CDR1 is KGHSH and CDR2 is LQKENI. V was clipped by 6 bases and J by 2 bases; unmatched bases: 15.